Listed below are T cell receptor beta chains from one sample, sequenced in a study of glioma-infiltrating T cells after dendritic cell vaccination. Using immunoSEQ multiplex PCR, the repertoire was profiled, and TCRdb retains in-frame clones only, with some absent. The data hold about 73,000 clones, with over 75% observed a single time. The starting material was blood, obtained before dendritic cell vaccination. The source of these receptors is a human donor with glioblastoma. Each CDR3 is given with its conserved first and last residue. A D gene is named only where the DNA matches it firmly. Part of the rows lack a size; the others show once, few, many or a class for expanded clones.

TRBJ2-5	TRBD2	TRBV5-6	-	CASSPILAGYQETQYF	TGTGCCAGCAGCCCAATACTAGCGGGGTATCAAGAGACCCAGTACTTC
TRBJ1-2	-	TRBV11-2	few	CASSLGIVKGDYGYTF	TGTGCCAGCAGCTTAGGAATCGTCAAAGGGGACTATGGCTACACCTTC
TRBJ2-7	TRBD1	TRBV5-6	-	CASSLGEGAYEQYF	TGTGCCAGCAGCTTGGGCGAGGGGGCTTACGAGCAGTACTTC
TRBJ2-2	-	TRBV19	-	CASSISPGKGELFF	TGTGCCAGTAGTATATCGCCGGGAAAAGGGGAGCTGTTTTTT
TRBJ1-1	-	TRBV10-3	-	CAISKQGMNTEAFF	TGTGCCATCAGTAAACAGGGTATGAACACTGAAGCTTTCTTT
TRBJ2-3	-	TRBV5-1	-	CASETGSAVDTQYF	TGCGCCAGCGAGACAGGTTCCGCGGTAGATACGCAGTATTTT
TRBJ2-7	-	TRBV20-1	-	CSASYGYEQYF	TGCAGTGCTAGTTACGGCTACGAGCAGTACTTC
TRBJ2-6	-	TRBV5-4	-	CASSPSGANVLTF	TGTGCCAGCAGCCCTTCGGGGGCCAACGTCCTGACTTTC
TRBJ1-4	TRBD1	TRBV28	-	CASRTGREKLFF	TGTGCCAGCAGGACAGGGCGGGAAAAACTGTTTTTT
TRBJ1-2	TRBD1	TRBV5-1	-	CASSQGTGGYGYTF	TGCGCCAGCAGCCAGGGGACAGGGGGCTATGGCTACACCTTC
TRBJ2-7	TRBD2	TRBV19	few	CASSIGTSVSYEQYF	TGTGCCAGTAGTATAGGGACTAGCGTATCCTACGAGCAGTACTTC
TRBJ1-2	-	TRBV21-1	few	CASSMGAGPSNYGYTF	TGTGCCAGCAGCATGGGGGCCGGACCGAGTAACTATGGCTACACCTTC
TRBJ2-3	-	TRBV6-5	-	CASSYKGDTDTQYF	TGTGCCAGCAGTTACAAGGGAGACACAGATACGCAGTATTTT
TRBJ1-4	-	TRBV2	-	CASREDRSEKLFF	TGTGCCAGCAGGGAGGACAGAAGTGAAAAACTGTTTTTT
TRBJ1-4	-	TRBV6-1	-	CASSGQEGEKLFF	TGTGCCAGCAGTGGGCAGGAGGGTGAAAAACTGTTTTTT
TRBJ1-5	-	TRBV9	-	CASSVSGDNQPQHF	TGTGCCAGCAGCGTATCAGGGGATAATCAGCCCCAGCATTTT
TRBJ1-2	-	TRBV4-2	-	CASSQVNEAEGYTF	TGTGCCAGCAGCCAAGTAAACGAGGCTGAGGGCTACACCTTC
TRBJ1-2	-	TRBV7-9	few	CASSLEEGFGYGYTF	TGTGCCAGCAGCTTAGAGGAGGGTTTCGGGTATGGCTACACCTTC
TRBJ2-3	-	TRBV2	-	CASISSPSTDTQYF	TGTGCCAGCATTTCGTCTCCGAGCACAGATACGCAGTATTTT
TRBJ1-3	TRBD1	TRBV28	-	CASRPTGGAGNTIYF	TGTGCCAGCAGGCCTACAGGGGGCGCGGGAAACACCATATATTTT
TRBJ1-6	-	TRBV5-1	-	CASSTSGQGSPLHF	TGCGCCAGCAGCACCTCAGGGCAGGGTTCACCCCTCCACTTT
TRBJ2-2	-	TRBV5-1	few	CASRDWGRQNTGELFF	TGCGCCAGCAGGGATTGGGGGCGACAAAACACCGGGGAGCTGTTTTTT
TRBJ2-3	-	TRBV5-1	once	CASSLGGTSTDTQYF	TGCGCCAGCAGCTTAGGCGGGACTAGCACAGATACGCAGTATTTT
TRBJ1-1	TRBD1	TRBV5-1	-	CASSPREGRGPFAEAFF	TGCGCCAGCAGCCCTCGAGAGGGCAGGGGGCCGTTCGCTGAAGCTTTCTTT
TRBJ2-5	-	TRBV20-1	-	CSAETVETQYF	TGCAGTGCCGAAACGGTAGAGACCCAGTACTTC
TRBJ2-1	TRBD2	TRBV7-6	-	CASSLARLAGAANPYNEQFF	TGTGCCAGCAGCTTAGCGCGTCTAGCGGGAGCCGCTAATCCATACAATGAGCAGTTCTTC
TRBJ1-5	TRBD1	TRBV30	-	CAWSGATGAQPQHF	TGTGCCTGGAGCGGGGCCACAGGGGCTCAGCCCCAGCATTTT
TRBJ1-2	-	TRBV19	-	CASSIALANYGYTF	TGTGCCAGTAGTATTGCTTTAGCAAACTATGGCTACACCTTC
TRBJ2-1	TRBD2	TRBV5-6	-	CASSLGTSGVNNEQFF	TGTGCCAGCAGCTTGGGGACTAGCGGAGTAAACAATGAGCAGTTCTTC
TRBJ1-5	TRBD1	TRBV9	-	CASSADTGGAGQPQHF	TGTGCCAGCAGCGCCGATACAGGGGGCGCGGGTCAGCCCCAGCATTTT
TRBJ2-4	TRBD1	TRBV2	-	CASTLFGGTGGAVQYF	TGTGCTAGCACCCTATTCGGAGGGACAGGGGGCGCGGTTCAGTACTTC
TRBJ2-2	-	TRBV5-1	once	CASSLAGDRTGELFF	TGCGCCAGCAGCTTGGCGGGGGATCGCACCGGGGAGCTGTTTTTT
TRBJ2-1	TRBD2	TRBV7-9	few	CASSGGRGGSYNEQFF	TGTGCCAGCAGCGGAGGGCGGGGGGGCTCCTACAATGAGCAGTTCTTC
TRBJ2-5	TRBD2	TRBV5-1	-	CASSLRLAGGKETQYF	TGCGCCAGCAGCTTGCGTCTAGCGGGGGGAAAAGAGACCCAGTACTTC
TRBJ1-2	TRBD1	TRBV5-4	-	CASSRTGTGGYTF	TGTGCCAGCAGCCGTACCGGGACAGGTGGCTACACCTTC
TRBJ2-1	-	TRBV6-1	-	CASSRSGQSRWFF	TGTGCCAGCAGCCGCTCCGGACAGTCGAGATGGTTCTTC
TRBJ1-6	TRBD1	TRBV25-1	-	CASSGGTAYNSPLHF	TGTGCCAGCAGTGGAGGGACAGCCTATAATTCACCCCTCCACTTT
TRBJ1-1	TRBD1	TRBV30	-	CAWGDRSYTEAFF	TGTGCCTGGGGGGACAGGTCGTACACTGAAGCTTTCTTT
TRBJ1-1	TRBD1	TRBV6-1	-	CASSEKTGVRTEAFF	TGTGCCAGCAGTGAGAAGACAGGGGTCCGAACTGAAGCTTTCTTT
TRBJ1-3	TRBD1	TRBV27	-	CASRLTGAAGNTIYF	TGTGCCAGCAGACTTACAGGGGCCGCTGGAAACACCATATATTTT
TRBJ2-1	TRBD2	TRBV7-2	-	CASSLAGTKYNEQFF	TGTGCCAGCAGCTTAGCGGGGACTAAGTACAATGAGCAGTTCTTC
TRBJ2-7	-	TRBV6-5	-	CASSQGFAYEQYF	TGTGCCAGCAGCCAGGGGTTCGCCTACGAGCAGTACTTC
TRBJ2-1	-	TRBV6-5	-	CASQRGGPLYNEQFF	TGTGCCAGCCAAAGGGGGGGACCACTCTACAATGAGCAGTTCTTC
TRBJ1-1	-	TRBV2	-	CASVSGIEAFF	TGTGCCAGCGTTTCAGGGATCGAAGCTTTCTTT
TRBJ2-2	TRBD1	TRBV10-3	-	CAIRIRQGENTGELFF	TGTGCCATCAGGATCCGACAGGGGGAGAACACCGGGGAGCTGTTTTTT
TRBJ2-3	TRBD2	TRBV4-1	-	CASSQDWTSGSRSADTQYF	TGCGCCAGCAGCCAAGATTGGACTAGCGGGAGCAGGTCCGCAGATACGCAGTATTTT